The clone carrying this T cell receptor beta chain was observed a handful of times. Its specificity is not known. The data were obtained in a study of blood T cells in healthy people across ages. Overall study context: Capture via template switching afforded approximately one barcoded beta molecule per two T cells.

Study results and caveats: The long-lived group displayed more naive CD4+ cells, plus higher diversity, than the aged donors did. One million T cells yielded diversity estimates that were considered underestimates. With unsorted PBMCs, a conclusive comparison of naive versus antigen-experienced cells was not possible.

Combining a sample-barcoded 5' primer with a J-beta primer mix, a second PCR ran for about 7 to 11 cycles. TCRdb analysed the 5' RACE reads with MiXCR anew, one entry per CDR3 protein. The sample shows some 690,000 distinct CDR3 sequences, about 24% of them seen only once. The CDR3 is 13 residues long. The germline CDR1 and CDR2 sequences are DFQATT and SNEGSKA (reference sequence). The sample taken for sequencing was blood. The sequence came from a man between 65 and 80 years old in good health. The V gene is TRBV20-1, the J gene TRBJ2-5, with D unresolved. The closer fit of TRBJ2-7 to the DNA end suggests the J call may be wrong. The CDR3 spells CSALDRLSYEQYF. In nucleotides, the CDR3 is TGCAGTGCTCTGGACCGCCTCTCCTACGAGCAGTACTTC.